Below, 5 T cell receptor beta chains from the same sample are listed, as sequenced in a study of graft-versus-host responses after intestinal transplantation. The repertoire was sequenced with immunoSEQ multiplex PCR; TCRdb's copy has only in-frame clones and lacks some. The profile shows about 100,000 clones, about 90% of them singletons. Antigens for these TCRs are unknown. Sequenced here: unstimulated CD4+ T cells sorted from spleen or lymph node cells, sampled before intestinal transplant. These TCRs come from a human donor who received an intestinal transplant.

The V call is TRBV9, the J call TRBJ1-4; the D gene is possibly TRBD1 (6 bases). This CDR3 region has 13 residues. Germline V CDR1 and CDR2: SGDLS, YYNGEE. Trimming pared 3 bases from V and 5 bases from J, leaving 8 bases between. The CDR3 bases are TGTGCCAGCAGCGCAGGGGTAAATGAAAAACTGTTTTTT. Translation gives CASSAGVNEKLFF.

This chain joins TRBV5-1 and TRBJ2-2, with D possibly TRBD1 on 5 matching bases. Trimming pared 7 bases from V and 1 base from J, leaving 11 bases between. The CDR3 length is 14 residues. Per germline, CDR1 SGHRS and CDR2 YFSETQ. The DNA of the CDR3 is TGCGCCAGCGGGTGGGGCCGGAACACCGGGGAGCTGTTTTTT. It yields the protein CASGWGRNTGELFF.

This chain connects TRBV4-1 to TRBJ2-7, with D possibly being TRBD1 (6 bases). The CDR3 is 15 residues long. Germline lookup yields CDR1 MGHRA and CDR2 YSYEKL. Trimming stripped 1 base from V and 0 bases from J, with 10 bases between. In DNA form, the CDR3 reads TGCGCCAGCAGCCAAGGTCAGGGGAGCTCCTACGAGCAGTACTTC. It yields the protein CASSQGQGSSYEQYF.

The gene calls are TRBV2 and TRBJ2-3; D is ambiguous. Deletions cut 5 bases from V and 0 bases from J, with 0 bases between. Germline V gives CDR1 SNHLY, CDR2 FYNNEI. CDR3 size: 11 residues. CDR3 coding DNA: TGTGCCAGCAGTAGCACAGATACGCAGTATTTT. It codes for CASSSTDTQYF.

The chain is built from TRBV18 and TRBJ2-7; D is unclear. Germline CDR1 KGHSH, CDR2 LQKENI. The CDR3 is 13 amino acids. Trimming took off 6 bases at V and 2 bases at J, with 11 bases between the two ends. The CDR3 sequence: CASSPASTYEQYF. The CDR3 DNA is TGTGCCAGCTCCCCTGCCAGCACCTACGAGCAGTACTTC.